The sequence of this T cell receptor beta chain was determined in a study of blood T cell repertoires in COVID-19. For the study at large: The United States, Italy and Spain provided the acute and convalescent COVID-19 samples.

Produced via immunoSEQ multiplex PCR; TCRdb's table is partial and in-frame only. The sample yields 500,000 or so clones, approximately 90% seen once. Individuals aged about 18 to 89 years were recruited from 24 US areas. Participant-reported clinical history was the basis for cohort assignment. Symptom resolution, clearance, or two negative PCRs marked the recovered donors of Cohort 3. The clonotype originates from a young woman who had recovered from COVID-19. Sequencing input: PBMCs or T cells enriched from blood (not recorded which).

The CDR3 loop is CASSTEGDVKPQHF. CDR3 in DNA: TGTGCCAGCAGTACCGAGGGGGATGTGAAGCCCCAGCATTTT. The V call is TRBV28, the J call TRBJ1-5; possibly TRBD1 for D (6 bases). V was cut by 5 bases and J by 8 bases, with 16 bases left in between. The germline V gene has CDR1 MDHEN and CDR2 SYDVKM. The CDR3 is 14 amino acids. The whole variable domain, filled in from reference TRBV28 and TRBJ1-5, reads DVKVTQSSRYLVKRTGEKVFLECVQDMDHENMFWYRQDPGLGLRLIYFSYDVKMKEKGDIPEGYSVSREKKERFSLILESASTNQTSMYLCASSTEGDVKPQHFGDGTRLSIL.